This TCR beta chain was recorded in a study of shared clonotypes between healthy human individuals (dated by TCRdb to 2018 to 2020). With respect to the entire study: Three men and two women, aged 18 to 49 years, made up the cohort. Per donor, three plates each were used for CD4 naive and CD4 memory, two for CD8 naive, and one for CD8 memory. To estimate repertoire size and how much clonotype sharing occurs between individuals, the study deeply sequenced the blood TCR repertoires of 5 or 6 healthy adults. To increase sequencing depth and limit assay-specific biases, different laboratories used diverse techniques to prepare libraries and sequence TCR repertoires. Each donor's leukapheresis produced roughly between roughly 0.94 and 9.5 billion PBMCs.

In the germline V gene, CDR1 corresponds to SGHAT and CDR2 to FQNNGV. Relative to germline, V is 6 bases shorter and J is 2 bases shorter, with 6 bases between their ends. CDR3 length: 12 amino acids, cysteine to phenylalanine. Only the CDR3 DNA is retained, 36 bases long and in frame from the first base. In the case of this clone: Which antigen it targets is not known. It has no much larger one-base neighbor in the sample; base qualities were not kept.

Using the deep immunoSEQ assay, multiplex PCR amplified TCR CDR3 regions from genomic DNA. Extracted genomic DNA from each cell subset was spread evenly across all wells of several immunoSEQ 96-well plates, with each plate serving as a replicate. For sorted subsets, each replicate PCR was loaded with about 200 ng genomic DNA, equivalent to approximately 33,000 T cell genomes. The purified libraries were quantified using a Qubit 3.0 fluorometer, sized with a Bioanalyzer 2100, and then quantified again using the KAPA Library Quantification kit. Each immunoSEQ 96-well plate was sequenced on its own single-read 150-cycle Illumina NextSeq 550 flow cell. On the authors' methods: Because only junctional sequences without quality scores were contained in the immunoSEQ output, filtering matching that applied to full-length reads could not be performed. Sequences were annotated with PyIR, a Python wrapper for IgBLAST v1.9, and V/J genes and CDR3 were assigned using IMGT germline references. Any read was removed if the V/J assignment was weak (E-value above 1e-6), the CDR3 was missing, or the read contained stop codons, out-of-frame junctions, or ambiguous translated residues. V3J clonotypes were defined as sequences sharing the same inferred V gene, J gene, and CDR3 amino acid sequence. The percentage overlap between two repertoires was calculated by dividing the number of shared unique clonotypes by the size of the smaller repertoire. Richness of each repertoire was evaluated using RTK rarefaction, the Chao1 estimator, and Recon v2.1 estimates of unobserved clonotypes. Generation probabilities were computed with OLGA for all TCRbeta clonotypes obtained by the gDNA method from several donors. TCRdb's version of the immuneACCESS table is confined to in-frame rearrangements and falls short of the full clone set. An unresolved V gene accounts for under half of the shortfall where checked; the remainder is of unknown origin. That table supplies the V and J calls and clone size; D and trimming were determined from the DNA. The sample has 2 million to 3 million clones on record, roughly 93% of them singletons. Of the sample, roughly 0.39% is held by the ten largest clones.

The investigation overall reported the following: Even with the large sequencing depth, rarefaction of the sorted-subset datasets indicated that sequencing was incomplete. The genetic and exposure-history diversity represented was limited by the small number of donors. Estimated clonotype richness was generally larger for naive than for memory subsets. Sharing across a few donors was observed for about 5% of naive CD4, less than 4% of naive CD8, roughly 2.3% of memory CD4, and 0.4% of memory CD8 clonotypes. Only blood was sampled, and tissue TCR repertoires likely differ from those in blood. Compared with non-shared clonotypes, clonotypes shared by all four sorted-subset donors had higher generation probabilities. Based on pairwise subsampling, the degree of clonotype sharing among donors was expected to be affected by sequencing depth.

The donors were healthy, HIV-negative adults who had no recently reported acute infections or vaccinations. Every donor was a Caucasian adult living in Nashville, Tennessee, USA. CD4+ T cells were enriched by magnetic negative selection, after which naive cells were positively selected on CD45RA and the negative fraction was taken as the memory subset. Blood was obtained by leukapheresis, after which PBMCs were separated by Ficoll-Histopaque density gradient centrifugation and cryopreserved in liquid nitrogen vapor phase. Analytical flow cytometry was used to check the purity and quantity of each magnetically sorted T cell population. Genomic DNA was isolated from each sorted fraction and quantified by UV absorbance on a Nanodrop 2000c.

The receptor comes from a man between 18 and 29 years old in good health. Some clones in this sample may be carry-over from other donors' samples. Sequences were obtained from naive CD4+ T cells from PBMCs. Per the publication, the cell subset or site label means: CD45RA+ positively selected. The V and J segments used are TRBV11-2 and TRBJ2-3; the D gene remains uncertain. In nucleotide form, the sequence is TGTGCCAGCAGTACCCACACAGATACGCAGTATTTT. The resulting protein is CASSTHTDTQYF.